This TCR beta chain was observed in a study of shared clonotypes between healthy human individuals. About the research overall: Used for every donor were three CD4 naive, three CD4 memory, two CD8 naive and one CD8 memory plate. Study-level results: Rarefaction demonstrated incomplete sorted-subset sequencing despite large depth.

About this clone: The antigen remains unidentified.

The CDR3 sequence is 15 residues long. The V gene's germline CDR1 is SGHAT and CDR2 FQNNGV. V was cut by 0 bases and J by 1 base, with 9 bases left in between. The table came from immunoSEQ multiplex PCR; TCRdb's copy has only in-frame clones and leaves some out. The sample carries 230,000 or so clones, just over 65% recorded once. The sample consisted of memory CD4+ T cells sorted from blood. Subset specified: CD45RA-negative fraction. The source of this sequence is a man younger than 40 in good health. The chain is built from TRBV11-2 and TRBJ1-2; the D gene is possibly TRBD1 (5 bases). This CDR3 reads CASSLDADSNYGYTF. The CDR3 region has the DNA TGTGCCAGCAGCTTAGATGCCGACAGTAACTATGGCTACACCTTC.